This T cell receptor beta chain was identified in a study of neurological immune-mediated disorders. Whole-study findings and limits: HTLV-1-associated myelopathy ranked highest for TCR clonal expansion and multiple sclerosis lowest, beneath healthy controls.

The time point here: longitudinal time-point 3. Trimming removed 5 bases from V and 1 base from J; junction bases left unmatched: 11. From germline, CDR1 is DFQATT and CDR2 SNEGSKA (reference sequence). CDR3 length equals 16 residues. The authors made cDNA by 5'RACE with 10-nucleotide random UMIs. TCRdb analysed the 5' RACE reads with MiXCR anew, one entry per CDR3 protein. Of more than 95,000 distinct CDR3 sequences in the sample, 11% were seen once. To note about this clonotype: Its target is not known.

The origin of this receptor is a female donor with HTLV-1-associated myelopathy (HAM/TSP). The rearrangement links TRBV20-1 to TRBJ2-3; TRBD2 matches 8 bases. Material for sequencing was PBMCs. CDR3 DNA sequence: TGCAGTGCTGGACCGGGGGGGTCGACAGGCACAGATACGCAGTATTTT. This codes for CSAGPGGSTGTDTQYF.